Below are 17 T cell receptor beta chains sequenced from a single sample in a study of T cells in Graves' hyperthyroidism and ophthalmopathy. RNA transcripts were the template for amplifying TCR beta CDR3 regions. Researchers ran a first-round RT-PCR on the TCR CDR3 using the HTBI primer set. MiXCR, run by TCRdb on the multiplex PCR reads, gives a single entry per CDR3 protein. The sample lists around 600,000 distinct CDR3 sequences, approximately 15% seen once, with approximately 3.5% in the top ten. Material: blood. The receptors come from a woman between 40 and 50 years old with Graves' ophthalmopathy.

The rearrangement uses TRBV29-1 and TRBJ2-7; tentatively, D is TRBD2 (6 bases). Germline CDR1 SQVTM, CDR2 ANQGSEA. The V and J ends lost 4 bases and 5 bases respectively, with 9 bases between them. This CDR3 region has 11 residues. CDR3 sequence: CSVVGGDEQYF. CDR3 nucleotides: TGCAGCGTTGTGGGCGGGGACGAGCAGTACTTC.

The rearrangement joins TRBV20-1 to TRBJ2-5, with 14 positions matching TRBD2. The CDR3 loop spans 15 amino acids. Germline-derived CDR1 and CDR2 are DFQATT and SNEGSKA (reference sequence). The V and J ends lost 6 bases and 1 base, in that order; junction bases with no gene match: 4. CDR3: CSAHGLAGGQETQYF. The DNA of the CDR3 is TGCAGTGCCCATGGACTAGCGGGGGGCCAAGAGACCCAGTACTTC.

Note on this clonotype: At one boundary the junction diverges from the germline segment, which might be a read error. The V gene is TRBV5-1, the J gene TRBJ2-1, with 11 nucleotides matching TRBD2. The germline CDR1 and CDR2 sequences are SGHRS and YFSETQ. This CDR3 is 16 amino acids long. In DNA, the CDR3 is TGTGCCAGCAGCCAAATAGGGACTAGCGGTAGGGGTGAGCAGTTCTTC. The encoded protein is CASSQIGTSGRGEQFF.

This clonotype showed up many times. The J gene is TRBJ2-7, the V gene TRBV3-1; tentative D call: TRBD2 (6 bases). Germline loops: CDR1 LGHDT, CDR2 YNNKEL (reference sequence). The CDR3 totals 12 residues. V dropped 0 bases and J dropped 6 bases, with 6 bases sitting between them. The CDR3 is CASSQEGGEQYF. The DNA of the CDR3 is TGTGCCAGCAGCCAAGAGGGGGGCGAGCAGTACTTC.

This clonotype was picked up many times. The chain combines TRBV20-1 with TRBJ2-7, with 10 positions matching TRBD1. Germline V gene lookup returns CDR1 DFQATT and CDR2 SNEGSKA (reference sequence). This CDR3 comprises 13 residues. V shed 3 bases, J shed 3 bases, and the junction held 2 bases outside the gene matches. CDR3 in DNA: TGCAGTGCTAGTGGGACAGGGGTCTACGAGCAGTACTTC. Amino acid sequence: CSASGTGVYEQYF.

This clonotype was counted many times. This rearrangement joins TRBV18 to TRBJ2-5, with D perhaps TRBD1 or TRBD2 (5 bases each). CDR3 length equals 14 residues. V lost 6 bases, J lost 1 base, and 12 bases lay in between. Germline-derived CDR1 and CDR2 are KGHSH and LQKENI. The CDR3 DNA reads as TGTGCCAGCTCCCAGGGACGGACCCAAGAGACCCAGTACTTC. Translation gives CASSQGRTQETQYF.

This clonotype was seen at least ten times. V usage is TRBV20-1 and J usage is TRBJ2-1; the D is unclear. The CDR3 length is 12 residues. With 2 bases removed from V and 5 bases from J, the gap between germline ends came to 7 bases. Germline CDR1 DFQATT, CDR2 SNEGSKA (reference sequence). Here the CDR3 reads CSARRSNNEQFF. CDR3 bases: TGCAGTGCTAGAAGGAGTAACAATGAGCAGTTCTTC.

This clonotype showed up many times. CDR3 in DNA: TGTGCCAGCTCACCACGTCCTAGCGGGAGTTGGGAGCAGTACTTC. It is translated as CASSPRPSGSWEQYF. The gene calls are TRBV18 and TRBJ2-7, with TRBD2 matching over 10 bases. Germline CDR1 is KGHSH and CDR2 is LQKENI. The CDR3 has 15 amino acids. Germline trimming cut 1 base from V and 7 bases from J; bases unmatched to any gene: 7.

The V and J genes are TRBV10-3 and TRBJ2-3; D unclear. V shed 2 bases and J shed 4 bases, with 4 bases lying between them. The CDR3 has 12 amino acids. In germline, CDR1 is ENHRY, CDR2 SYGVKD. In DNA, the CDR3 is TGTGCCATCAGTGAGACCTCAGATACGCAGTATTTT. It yields the protein CAISETSDTQYF.

There are many counts of this clonotype. The V and J genes are TRBV6-1 and TRBJ2-3, with no clear D. This CDR3 region has 13 residues. Between the trimmed V and J ends, which lost 6 bases and 1 base, there was a span of 8 bases. CDR1 MNHNS and CDR2 SASEGT come from the germline V gene. The CDR3 coding sequence is TGTGCCAGCAGCCTATACCGCACAGATACGCAGTATTTT. Amino acids: CASSLYRTDTQYF.

This clonotype was observed a handful of times. The chain couples TRBV6-2 or TRBV6-3 to TRBJ1-3; D is perhaps TRBD1 (6 bases). Germline V gene lookup returns CDR1 MNHEY and CDR2 SVGEGT. The CDR3 length is 15 residues. V lost 5 bases and J 2 bases, leaving 13 bases between the germline ends. CDR3 in amino acids: CASSKTGGTGNTIYF. CDR3 bases: TGTGCCAGCAGTAAGACAGGCGGAACTGGAAACACCATATATTTT.

This chain connects TRBV5-1 to TRBJ2-5; D gene unclear. V lost 3 bases to trimming and J lost 0 bases, with 6 bases between them. Germline CDR1 SGHRS, CDR2 YFSETQ. CDR3 size: 13 residues. For the CDR3, the DNA is TGCGCCAGCAGCTCCTCCCACCAAGAGACCCAGTACTTC. Encoded protein: CASSSSHQETQYF.

This clonotype was seen many times. The rearrangement uses TRBV3-1 and TRBJ2-7; 9 nucleotides line up with TRBD1. This CDR3 contains 14 residues. V shed 3 bases and J 4 bases; nucleotides not matched to a gene: 4. Looked up from germline, CDR1 is LGHDT and CDR2 is YNNKEL (reference sequence). CDR3 nucleotides: TGTGCCAGCAGCCACGGGACAGGGCCTTACGAGCAGTACTTC. It is translated as CASSHGTGPYEQYF.

This clonotype occurred a few times. A much more abundant neighbour one base away suggests this may be a read error. This chain uses TRBV11-2 with TRBJ2-1; D gene ambiguous. The CDR3 consists of 12 residues. The V gene's germline CDR1 is SGHAT and CDR2 FQNNGV. CDR3 loop: CASSLEVNGQFF. DNA of the CDR3: TGTGCCAGCAGCTTAGAAGTCAATGGGCAGTTCTTC.

This clonotype has more than one count but fewer than ten. This chain uses TRBV12-3 or TRBV12-4 with TRBJ1-1, with no clear D. The V and J ends lost 6 bases and 5 bases respectively, with 13 bases between them. The CDR3 length is 13 residues. This CDR3 reads CASSAGPGTEAFF. The DNA for the CDR3 is TGTGCCAGCAGCGCCGGCCCCGGGACTGAAGCTTTCTTT.

The chain combines TRBV2 with TRBJ2-3; D possibly uses TRBD1 or TRBD2 (6 bases each). CDR1 is SNHLY, CDR2 FYNNEI, per germline. Trimming shortened V by 6 bases and J by 0 bases, and 16 bases separated the two germline ends. This CDR3 region has 16 residues. CDR3 DNA sequence: TGTGCCAGCAGCGTAAGGGGGGATTCTAGCACAGATACGCAGTATTTT. It specifies CASSVRGDSSTDTQYF.

The V and J genes are TRBV29-1 and TRBJ2-2; D unclear. Between the trimmed V and J ends, which lost 3 bases and 3 bases, there was a span of 8 bases. Germline V gene sequence: CDR1 SQVTM, CDR2 ANQGSEA. The CDR3 consists of 13 residues. The CDR3 sequence is CSVESGDTGELFF. The CDR3 DNA follows: TGCAGCGTTGAGAGTGGGGACACCGGGGAGCTGTTTTTT.